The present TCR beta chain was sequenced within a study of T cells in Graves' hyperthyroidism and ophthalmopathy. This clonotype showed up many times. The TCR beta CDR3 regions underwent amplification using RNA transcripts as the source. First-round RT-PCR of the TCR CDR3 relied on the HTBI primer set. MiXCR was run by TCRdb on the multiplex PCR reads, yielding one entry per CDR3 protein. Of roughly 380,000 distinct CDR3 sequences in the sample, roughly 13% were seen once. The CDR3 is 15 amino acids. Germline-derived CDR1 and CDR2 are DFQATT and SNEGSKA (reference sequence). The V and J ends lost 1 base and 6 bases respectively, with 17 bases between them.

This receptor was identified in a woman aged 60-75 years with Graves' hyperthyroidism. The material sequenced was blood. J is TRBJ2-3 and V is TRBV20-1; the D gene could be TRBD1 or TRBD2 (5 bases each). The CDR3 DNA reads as TGCAGTGCTAGAGCCGCCGGCCTAGAGGGGGATACGCAGTATTTT. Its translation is CSARAAGLEGDTQYF.